This T cell receptor (beta chain) derives from a study of blood T cells in healthy people across ages. Primed by a sample-barcoded 5' primer and a J-beta primer mix, a second PCR proceeded for 7 to 11 cycles. TCRdb itself ran the 5' RACE reads through MiXCR, one entry per CDR3 protein. The repertoire consists of approximately 800,000 distinct CDR3 sequences, with 25% occurring once and the leading ten covering 3% to 4%. CDR1 and CDR2 (germline): DFQATT, SNEGSKA (reference sequence). This CDR3 has 12 amino acids. The data were also submitted as part of a second study, on T cells of mothers and their children.

The specimen was blood. This clonotype originated in a boy between 10 and 17 years old in good health. The chain has TRBV20-1 and TRBJ2-5, with TRBD1 matching over 8 bases. TRBJ2-7 explains the end of the DNA better; the J call may be wrong. The CDR3 sequence: CSARGTGNEQYF. Written as DNA, the CDR3 is TGCAGTGCTAGAGGGACAGGGAACGAGCAGTACTTC.